The 5 T cell receptor beta chains below all came from one sample that was sequenced in a study of low-dose radiotherapy and immunotherapy resistance in tumors. Described time point: after trial treatment. Treatment noted: LDRT plus nivolumab, ipilimumab, low-dose cyclophosphamide and aspirin (RACIN trial). Gene-specific TRAV and TRBV primers were used for first-strand cDNA, covering alpha and beta chains. TCRs underwent around 20 PCR cycles of amplification with a constant-region primer and V-primer adapter. From the reads, TCRdb called clonotypes with MiXCR, one entry per CDR3 protein. The table includes more than 70,000 distinct CDR3 sequences, approximately 22% detected once. The sample was PBMCs, taken after low-dose radiotherapy plus immunotherapy. These receptor sequences come from a female donor with ovarian cancer.

Many counts were recorded for this clonotype. V and J are TRBV5-1 and TRBJ2-5; D is unclear. V gave up 1 base and J gave up 2 bases, with 3 bases separating them. The CDR3 has 12 residues. CDR1 and CDR2 (germline): SGHRS, YFSETQ. CDR3 DNA: TGCGCCAGCAGCTTGCAACAAGAGACCCAGTACTTC. This sequence encodes CASSLQQETQYF.

Many counts were recorded for this clonotype. The chain has TRBV18 and TRBJ2-7, with D unresolved. V was pared by 3 bases and J by 2 bases, with 5 bases between. The CDR3 has 12 amino acids. Germline values: CDR1 KGHSH, CDR2 LQKENI. The CDR3 region is CASSPNTYEQYF. The CDR3 DNA reads as TGTGCCAGCTCACCTAATACCTACGAGCAGTACTTC. Supplemented by reference TRBV18 and TRBJ2-7, the full variable domain reads NAGVMQNPRHLVRRRGQEARLRCSPMKGHSHVYWYRQLPEEGLKFMVYLQKENIIDESGMPKERFSAEFPKEGPSILRIQQVVRGDSAAYFCASSPNTYEQYFGPGTRLTVT.

This clonotype was found many times. The V call is TRBV14, the J call TRBJ2-7, with D unresolved. CDR3 length equals 13 residues. V lost 6 bases and J lost 3, with 12 bases in between. Germline V gene data show CDR1 as SGHDN and CDR2 as FVKESK. The CDR3: CASSPPYDYEQYF. DNA for the CDR3: TGTGCCAGCAGTCCACCCTACGACTACGAGCAGTACTTC.

As concerns this clonotype: A read error may explain this, as a much larger clone is one base away. The chain carries TRBV20-1 and TRBJ2-1, with 9 bases that match TRBD2. The germline V gene has CDR1 DFQATT and CDR2 SNEGSKA (reference sequence). J lost 10 bases, V lost 6 bases, and 16 bases had no gene match. This CDR3 comprises 15 residues. The DNA for the CDR3 is TGCAGTGCAAACGGGGCTAGCGGGAACTCCTACGAGCAGTTCTTC. Protein product: CSANGASGNSYEQFF.

In this sample, this clonotype turned up many times. The genes are TRBV6-2 or TRBV6-3 and TRBJ2-7; the match to TRBD2 covers 12 bases. V was clipped by 2 bases and J by 3 bases; unmatched bases: 8. Germline V gene lookup returns CDR1 MNHEY and CDR2 SVGEGT. The CDR3 has 17 amino acids. The CDR3 loop is CASSYRTSGIPGYEQYF. The CDR3 DNA reads TGTGCCAGCAGTTACCGGACTAGCGGGATCCCCGGCTACGAGCAGTACTTC.